The clone carrying this T cell receptor (beta chain) was observed many times. The antigen remains undetermined. This entry comes from a study of T cells in Graves' hyperthyroidism and ophthalmopathy. Study-level points and caveats: Model output signaled ophthalmopathy a median approximately 6.2 months ahead of onset.

Newly diagnosed hyperthyroidism patients aged 18 to 65 years had disease lasting under 2 months. Diagnoses used clinical symptoms, serum thyroxine and TRAb, thyroid ultrasound and orbital computed tomography. Amplified TCR beta CDR3 regions derived from RNA transcripts. The primer set for the first-round RT-PCR of the TCR CDR3 was HTBI. TCRdb re-called the multiplex PCR reads through MiXCR, storing one row per CDR3 protein. Of approximately 370,000 distinct CDR3 sequences in the sample, about a sixth were seen once. Sequenced material: blood. This sequence was found in a woman aged 25 to 39 with Graves' hyperthyroidism that later progressed to Graves' ophthalmopathy.

Here the CDR3 reads CASSSGGKEPQHF. The CDR3 DNA follows: TGTGCCAGCTCTTCAGGGGGCAAGGAGCCCCAGCATTTT. V usage is TRBV18 and J usage is TRBJ1-5, with 8 bases that match TRBD1. The CDR3 sequence is 13 residues long. V shed 6 bases, J shed 8 bases, and the junction held 6 bases outside the gene matches. Germline V gives CDR1 KGHSH, CDR2 LQKENI.